Sequencing of this TCR beta chain was carried out in a study of blood T cell repertoires in COVID-19. The J segment lost 6 bases and the V segment lost 6 bases, leaving 3 bases of the junction unmatched. CDR3 length: 13 amino acids. Libraries were prepared by immunoSEQ multiplex PCR; TCRdb keeps only in-frame clonotypes and omits some of them. The sample has roughly 230,000 clones, more than 65% seen once. This clonotype was obtained from a woman older than 75 with acute or convalescent COVID-19. Specimen: peripheral blood. V and J are TRBV12-3 or TRBV12-4 and TRBJ1-1; 11 nucleotides line up with TRBD1. The CDR3 DNA reads TGTGCCAGCAGCCCGGACAGGGGGCCTGAAGCTTTCTTT. Its protein is CASSPDRGPEAFF.